Listed below are T cell receptor beta chains from one sample, sequenced in a study of T cell responses to AZD1222 COVID-19 vaccine. TCRdb keeps only in-frame clones here, not all; method: immunoSEQ multiplex PCR. Of about 120,000 clones listed, about 88% were seen once; the top ten hold around 7.2%. The sequencing used peripheral blood, collected on day 0 of AZD1222 vaccination. These receptors were collected from an adult in good health. Both conserved end residues are part of each CDR3.

cdr3_length,v_call,cdr3_aa
15,TRBV11-2,CASSLGGGGTGELFF
15,TRBV28,CASTLRGASAPEQYF
18,TRBV4-1,CASSQKGARVLSGNTIYF
15,TRBV5-1,CASSLVGARTDTQYF
12,TRBV27,CASSSTPYEQYF
15,TRBV16,CASSPKRGPYNEQFF
15,TRBV6-6,CASSYLREGLREQYF
17,TRBV15,CATSSPGESERDQPQHF
13,TRBV11-2,CASSPTQIYEQYF
12,TRBV12-3/TRBV12-4,CASKGLANEQFF
17,TRBV6-2/TRBV6-3,CASSPTTSGDYTDTQYF
14,TRBV3-1/TRBV3-2,CASSPSDGNTEAFF
15,TRBV27,CASSLPSGRTDTQYF
14,TRBV6-6,CASSRRGQGSPLHF
13,TRBV12-3/TRBV12-4,CASSIGMGSPLHF
14,TRBV4-2,CASSQETKNTEAFF
13,TRBV27,CASSLFSGQPQHF
16,TRBV28,CASSFLGAGAYNEQFF
12,TRBV6-5,CATQGQSSPLHF
14,TRBV6-1,CASSEAGGQETQYF
12,TRBV19,CASNTGSTEAFF
13,TRBV7-3,CASSADPRGGYTF
14,TRBV6-6,CASTLNGRKNIQYF
16,TRBV7-2,CASSLGAGGDTDTQYF
15,TRBV4-1,CASSQVGGLYEKLFF
13,TRBV3-1/TRBV3-2,CASSNRDNSPLHF
13,TRBV2,CASSGQVAYEQYF
15,TRBV19,CASSPRTGGWYGYTF
15,TRBV27,CASSQWTSGIHEQFF
13,TRBV19,CASRHGPSDTQYF
15,TRBV5-4,CASSSPSGRFNEQYF
13,TRBV6-4,CASSPQGEDEQFF
14,TRBV6-4,CASTPRPGTGELFF
15,TRBV4-1,CASSPRVQEYYGYTF
15,TRBV15,CATSRDTGGDYGYTF
13,TRBV4-2,CASSQDPPDTQYF
15,TRBV6-7,CASSSRGSYNSPLHF
16,TRBV5-4,CASSLHGGQGRSPLHF
13,TRBV6-6,CASSLDGPYGYTF
13,TRBV3-1/TRBV3-2,CASSQGGGNEQYF
15,TRBV6-6,CASSSSRDRAYGYTF
14,TRBV24-1,CATSAPGADNEQFF
15,TRBV19,CASKRWEGKNTEAFF
15,TRBV7-2,CASSLASQAREKLFF
17,TRBV30,CAWSVARGSIINQPQHF
13,TRBV30,CAWGREGPTEAFF
15,TRBV19,CASSIEDRPTDTQYF
14,TRBV10-2,CASSGFITVSEQYF